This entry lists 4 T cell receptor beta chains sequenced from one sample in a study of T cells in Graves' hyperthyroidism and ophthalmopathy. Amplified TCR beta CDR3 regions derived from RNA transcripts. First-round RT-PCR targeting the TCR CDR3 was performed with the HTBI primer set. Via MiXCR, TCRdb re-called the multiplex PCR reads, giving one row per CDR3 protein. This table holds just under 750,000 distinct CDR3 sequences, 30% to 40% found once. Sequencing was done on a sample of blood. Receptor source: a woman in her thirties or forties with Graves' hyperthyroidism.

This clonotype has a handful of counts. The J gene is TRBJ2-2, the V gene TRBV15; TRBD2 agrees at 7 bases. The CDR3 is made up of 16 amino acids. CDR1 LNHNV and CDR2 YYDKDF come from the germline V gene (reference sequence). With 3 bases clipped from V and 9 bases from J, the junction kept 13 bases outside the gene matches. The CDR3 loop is CATSRGAGGSLRELFF. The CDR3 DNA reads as TGTGCCACCAGCAGGGGAGCCGGGGGGTCCCTCCGGGAGCTGTTTTTT. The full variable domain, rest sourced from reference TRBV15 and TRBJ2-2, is DAMVIQNPRYQVTQFGKPVTLSCSQTLNHNVMYWYQQKSSQAPKLLFHYYDKDFNNEADTPDNFQSRRPNTSFCFLDIRSPGLGDTAMYLCATSRGAGGSLRELFFGEGSRLTVL.

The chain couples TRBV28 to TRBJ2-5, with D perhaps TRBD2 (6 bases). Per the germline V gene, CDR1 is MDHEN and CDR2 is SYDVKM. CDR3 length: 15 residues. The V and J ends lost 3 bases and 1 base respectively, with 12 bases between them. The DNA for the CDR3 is TGTGCCAGCAGTTTCCCCGGACTACTCCAAGAGACCCAGTACTTC. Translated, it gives CASSFPGLLQETQYF.

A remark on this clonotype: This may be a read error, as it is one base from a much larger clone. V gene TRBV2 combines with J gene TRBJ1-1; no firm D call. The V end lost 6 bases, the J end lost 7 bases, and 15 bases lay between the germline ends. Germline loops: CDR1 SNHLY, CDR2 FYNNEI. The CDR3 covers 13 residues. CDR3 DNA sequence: TGTGCCAGCAGCTTAGAACGAGGGATTGAAGCTTTCTTT. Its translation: CASSLERGIEAFF.

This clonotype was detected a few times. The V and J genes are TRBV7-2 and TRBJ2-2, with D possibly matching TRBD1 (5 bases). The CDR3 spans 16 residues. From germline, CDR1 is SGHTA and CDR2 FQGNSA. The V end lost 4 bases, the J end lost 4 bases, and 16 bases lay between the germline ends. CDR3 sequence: CASSYPKGLTTGELFF. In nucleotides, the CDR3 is TGTGCCAGCAGCTACCCCAAGGGGCTAACCACCGGGGAGCTGTTTTTT.